The 32 T cell receptor beta chains given below trace back to one sample, sequenced in a study of graft-versus-host responses after intestinal transplantation. The repertoire was sequenced with immunoSEQ multiplex PCR; TCRdb's copy has only in-frame clones and lacks some. Of fewer than 150,000 clones in the sample, roughly nine tenths were seen once. These receptors have no known antigen. Here the sequenced sample was unstimulated CD4+ T cells sorted from spleen or lymph node cells, taken before intestinal transplant. The receptors come from a human donor who received an intestinal transplant.

The V call is TRBV10-3, the J call TRBJ2-5, with 13 nucleotides matching TRBD2. Trimming at V came to 3 bases and at J to 7 bases, leaving 8 bases not matched to a gene. CDR3 length: 16 residues. The germline CDR1 and CDR2 sequences are ENHRY and SYGVKD. The CDR3 reads CAISETGTSGVGTQYF. The CDR3 coding sequence is TGTGCCATCAGTGAAACCGGGACTAGCGGGGTTGGGACCCAGTACTTC.

V usage is TRBV7-9 and J usage is TRBJ2-7; 8 nucleotides line up with TRBD2. Germline trimming cut 7 bases from V and 0 bases from J; bases unmatched to any gene: 8. CDR1 is SEHNR, CDR2 FQNEAQ, per germline (reference sequence). CDR3 length: 15 residues. The CDR3 DNA reads TGTGCCAGCAATCGGGGTGCGGGGGGCTCCTACGAGCAGTACTTC. Translating it yields CASNRGAGGSYEQYF.

The sample holds one count of this clone. V and J are TRBV11-2 and TRBJ1-1; no definite D call. CDR1 and CDR2 from the germline V gene are SGHAT and FQNNGV. V was cut by 4 bases and J by 1 base, with 13 bases left in between. This CDR3 spans 15 amino acids. The CDR3 loop is CASSSGRSGNTEAFF. The CDR3, as DNA: TGTGCCAGCAGCTCCGGTCGGTCAGGGAACACTGAAGCTTTCTTT. The full variable domain, its missing parts supplied by reference TRBV11-2 and TRBJ1-1, is EAGVAQSPRYKIIEKRQSVAFWCNPISGHATLYWYQQILGQGPKLLIQFQNNGVVDDSQLPKDRFSAERLKGVDSTLKIQPAKLEDSAVYLCASSSGRSGNTEAFFGQGTRLTVV.

The CDR3 DNA is TGTGCCATCAGTGTTCGAGGCTCTTATGGCTACACCTTC. Residues: CAISVRGSYGYTF. The chain combines TRBV10-3 with TRBJ1-2, with no clear D. CDR1 and CDR2 (germline): ENHRY, SYGVKD. The V end was cut by 4 bases, the J end by 5 bases, with 11 bases between. The CDR3 has 13 residues.

The rearrangement links TRBV11-1 to TRBJ1-5; D not resolved. The germline V and J ends were trimmed by 2 bases and 3 bases, with 5 bases remaining between them. Germline V lookup: CDR1 SGHAT, CDR2 FQDESV (reference sequence). There are 13 residues in the CDR3. CDR3 DNA: TGTGCCAGCAGCTTACGGGTCAATCAGCCCCAGCATTTT. Protein: CASSLRVNQPQHF.

This clone was seen only once. CDR3 bases: TGCAGCGTTCTACAGGATAGCAATCAGCCCCAGCATTTT. Its translation: CSVLQDSNQPQHF. The chain combines TRBV29-1 with TRBJ1-5; D possibly corresponds to TRBD1 (5 bases). Trimming took off 5 bases at V and 0 bases at J, with 8 bases between the two ends. This CDR3 comprises 13 residues. Germline V gene data show CDR1 as SQVTM and CDR2 as ANQGSEA. The full variable domain, in which reference TRBV29-1 and TRBJ1-5 provide the parts outside the CDR3, is SAVISQKPSRDICQRGTSLTIQCQVDSQVTMMFWYRQQPGQSLTLIATANQGSEATYESGFVIDKFPISRPNLTFSTLTVSNMSPEDSSIYLCSVLQDSNQPQHFGDGTRLSIL.

The rearrangement uses TRBV9 and TRBJ1-1, with D tentatively TRBD1 (5 bases). CDR1 SGDLS and CDR2 YYNGEE come from the germline V gene. Trimming stripped 4 bases from V and 6 bases from J, with 13 bases between. The CDR3 is 13 residues long. CDR3 coding DNA: TGTGCCAGCAGCAGGGCAGGGTCCGCTGAAGCTTTCTTT. Translation gives CASSRAGSAEAFF.

V usage is TRBV4-1 and J usage is TRBJ1-3; the D is unclear. V was shortened by 6 bases and J by 5 bases, with 11 bases between the two germline ends. The germline CDR1 and CDR2 sequences are MGHRA and YSYEKL. This CDR3 is built from 13 residues. Written as DNA, the CDR3 is TGCGCCAGCAGGGACCCCCTTCGAAACACCATATATTTT. As protein: CASRDPLRNTIYF.

This clone appeared once. This chain joins TRBV27 and TRBJ1-1, with 9 bases matching TRBD1. J gave up 9 bases and V 5 bases, and 10 bases lay outside the gene matches. Germline V CDR1 and CDR2: MNHEY, SMNVEV (reference sequence). The CDR3 totals 14 residues. The CDR3 DNA reads TGTGCCAGCAGTCTCGGACAGGGGAGCTTGAAAGCTTTCTTT. This codes for CASSLGQGSLKAFF.

The chain joins TRBV9 to TRBJ2-2, with a tentative D call TRBD2 (6 bases). The V gene's germline CDR1 is SGDLS and CDR2 YYNGEE. The CDR3 totals 14 residues. V dropped 6 bases and J dropped 6 bases, with 15 bases sitting between them. The CDR3 coding sequence is TGTGCCAGCACGATGCGCGGGGAAGCCGGGGAGCTGTTTTTT. This codes for CASTMRGEAGELFF.

This chain uses TRBV18 with TRBJ1-1; TRBD1 might be the D (5 bases). There are 14 residues in the CDR3. The V and J ends lost 1 base and 4 bases respectively, with 10 bases between them. Germline-derived CDR1 and CDR2 are KGHSH and LQKENI. CDR3 in amino acids: CASSPQGSSTEAFF. In DNA, the CDR3 is TGTGCCAGCTCACCACAGGGGTCGTCCACTGAAGCTTTCTTT. Variable domain in full (rest from reference TRBV18 and TRBJ1-1): NAGVMQNPRHLVRRRGQEARLRCSPMKGHSHVYWYRQLPEEGLKFMVYLQKENIIDESGMPKERFSAEFPKEGPSILRIQQVVRGDSAAYFCASSPQGSSTEAFFGQGTRLTVV.

V gene TRBV7-8 combines with J gene TRBJ2-7; possible D gene TRBD2, 6 bases. The germline gives CDR1 SGHVS, CDR2 FQNEAQ. CDR3 length equals 13 residues. The V gene lost 5 bases and the J gene lost 5 bases, with 13 bases spanning the gap. CDR3: CASSQLAGHEQYF. The CDR3, as DNA: TGTGCCAGCAGCCAGCTCGCGGGGCACGAGCAGTACTTC.

In DNA form, the CDR3 reads TGTGCCAGCAGCCCCCGGGACAGAAACTATGGCTACACCTTC. It is translated as CASSPRDRNYGYTF. This rearrangement joins TRBV5-6 to TRBJ1-2; 7 nucleotides align to TRBD1. The germline V gene has CDR1 SGHDT and CDR2 YYEEEE. The CDR3 sequence is 14 residues long. Trimming removed 4 bases from V and 2 bases from J; junction bases left unmatched: 5.

The chain has TRBV7-9 and TRBJ1-2; no reliable D call. The germline V and J ends were trimmed by 2 bases and 7 bases, with 14 bases remaining between them. The CDR3 has 14 amino acids. Germline V gene lookup returns CDR1 SEHNR and CDR2 FQNEAQ (reference sequence). The CDR3 reads CASSLIYGLSGYTF. The CDR3 nucleotides read TGTGCCAGCAGCTTAATTTACGGACTATCTGGCTACACCTTC.

The rearrangement uses TRBV6-1 and TRBJ2-3; D is perhaps TRBD2 (6 bases). V was cut by 3 bases and J by 4 bases, with 20 bases left in between. CDR3 length: 17 residues. In germline, CDR1 is MNHNS, CDR2 SASEGT. DNA for the CDR3: TGTGCCAGCAGTGACCCCTGGGACTTCCCAGGGCCAGATACGCAGTATTTT. Translating it yields CASSDPWDFPGPDTQYF.

The CDR3 here is CASRGTGEPYEQYF. CDR3 in DNA: TGTGCCAGTAGGGGGACAGGGGAGCCCTACGAGCAGTACTTC. This rearrangement joins TRBV19 to TRBJ2-7, with 10 bases fitting TRBD1. This CDR3 comprises 14 residues. The J segment lost 2 bases and the V segment lost 6 bases, leaving 4 bases of the junction unmatched. Germline CDR1 reads LNHDA; CDR2 reads SQIVND (reference sequence).

This rearrangement joins TRBV6-5 to TRBJ2-5, with 9 nucleotides matching TRBD2. V lost 2 bases to trimming and J lost 6 bases; unmatched junction nucleotides: 7. Looked up from germline, CDR1 is MNHEY and CDR2 is SVGAGI. The CDR3 contains 15 residues. This chain's CDR3 is CASSYRSAGGQTQYF. CDR3 nucleotides: TGTGCCAGCAGTTACCGGTCAGCGGGGGGACAGACCCAGTACTTC.

In this sample, this clone turned up a few times. The chain combines TRBV18 with TRBJ2-7; D could derive from TRBD1 or TRBD2 (7 bases each). V lost 8 bases to trimming and J lost 7 bases, with 21 bases between them. Germline values: CDR1 KGHSH, CDR2 LQKENI. The CDR3 has 14 residues. CDR3 in DNA: TGTGCCAGCGCCAGGGGGGGCCCTGCCGAGGAGCAGTACTTC. This translates into CASARGGPAEEQYF.

The gene calls are TRBV7-7 and TRBJ2-5, with D perhaps TRBD1 or TRBD2 (6 bases each). This CDR3 is 16 amino acids long. V gave up 3 bases and J gave up 5 bases, with 19 bases separating them. Looked up from germline, CDR1 is SSHAT and CDR2 is FNYEAQ (reference sequence). This CDR3 is CASSLRGTGIWETQYF. Written as DNA, the CDR3 is TGTGCCAGCAGCTTGAGGGGGACTGGGATTTGGGAGACCCAGTACTTC.

This chain connects TRBV7-2 to TRBJ2-3; D not certain. This CDR3 comprises 17 residues. Germline V gene data show CDR1 as SGHTA and CDR2 as FQGNSA. V lost 6 bases, J lost 2 bases, and 21 bases lay in between. This CDR3 is CASSRQASITLTDTQYF. CDR3 DNA sequence: TGTGCCAGCAGTCGTCAGGCTTCGATAACCCTCACAGATACGCAGTATTTT.

The V and J genes are TRBV19 and TRBJ1-4, with 8 bases identical to TRBD1. The V gene's germline CDR1 is LNHDA and CDR2 SQIVND (reference sequence). The CDR3 is 14 amino acids. V trimming: 5 bases; J trimming: 3 bases; junction bases outside the gene matches: 2. The CDR3: CASSAGQANEKLFF. CDR3 coding DNA: TGTGCCAGTAGTGCGGGACAGGCTAATGAAAAACTGTTTTTT.

V usage is TRBV23-1 and J usage is TRBJ1-5; D is uncertain. TRBV23-1 is noted as an ORF with a role that remains uncertain. CDR3 length: 14 residues. Trimming took off 9 bases at V and 0 bases at J, with 12 bases between the two ends. CDR3 protein: CASFSAFSNQPQHF. DNA of the CDR3: TGCGCCAGTTTCTCAGCTTTTAGCAATCAGCCCCAGCATTTT.

The rearrangement links TRBV27 to TRBJ1-5; D is ambiguous. Trimming removed 0 bases from V and 0 bases from J, with 15 bases in between. CDR3 length: 18 residues. Germline CDR1 and CDR2: MNHEY and SMNVEV (reference sequence). The CDR3 here is CASSLSPPRPISNQPQHF. CDR3 DNA sequence: TGTGCCAGCAGTTTATCGCCCCCCAGGCCGATTAGCAATCAGCCCCAGCATTTT.

The chain combines TRBV23-1 with TRBJ2-2; TRBD1 aligns across 9 bases. TRBV23-1 is recorded as an ORF, its role being uncertain. The CDR3 runs 15 residues. V lost 8 bases and J lost 4; bases outside the gene matches: 8. CDR3 sequence reads: CASPGQGGGTGELFF. The CDR3 DNA sequence: TGCGCCAGCCCGGGACAGGGAGGGGGCACCGGGGAGCTGTTTTTT.

The rearrangement uses TRBV10-3 and TRBJ1-1; 7 bases line up with TRBD1. Losses at the gene ends were 3 bases for V and 5 bases for J; bases not matched to a gene: 6. In germline, CDR1 is ENHRY, CDR2 SYGVKD. The CDR3 extends over 14 amino acids. The CDR3 DNA is TGTGCCATCAGTGATGAGGGGGCTGGTACTGAAGCTTTCTTT. Its protein product is CAISDEGAGTEAFF.

The V and J genes are TRBV5-5 and TRBJ1-5, with D possibly matching TRBD1 (5 bases). There are 14 residues in the CDR3. Per the germline V gene, CDR1 is SGHKS and CDR2 is YYEKEE (reference sequence). V was pared by 4 bases and J by 7 bases, with 15 bases between. The CDR3: CASSPVGARQPQHF. Here the CDR3 DNA reads TGTGCCAGCAGCCCCGTAGGGGCACGGCAGCCCCAGCATTTT.

V and J are TRBV4-1 and TRBJ1-2; possible D gene TRBD1, 5 bases. With 0 bases removed from V and 7 bases from J, the gap between germline ends came to 9 bases. The CDR3 length is 13 residues. The germline V gene encodes CDR1 MGHRA and CDR2 YSYEKL. The CDR3 spells CASSQDRDGGYTF. CDR3 DNA sequence: TGCGCCAGCAGCCAAGATAGGGACGGTGGCTACACCTTC.

The chain links TRBV19 to TRBJ1-2; no definite D call. The CDR3 runs 15 residues. Trimming cost V 3 bases and J 4 bases, with 15 bases left between them. Germline V gene lookup returns CDR1 LNHDA and CDR2 SQIVND (reference sequence). CDR3 DNA sequence: TGTGCCAGTAGTATTGGAGGTGGGTTGGCCTATGGCTACACCTTC. Its protein is CASSIGGGLAYGYTF.

This clone was picked up one time. The J gene is TRBJ2-5, the V gene TRBV11-2; D is undetermined. Germline V CDR1 and CDR2: SGHAT, FQNNGV. V lost 7 bases to trimming and J lost 6 bases, with 18 bases between them. The CDR3 spans 14 residues. CDR3 in DNA: TGTGCCAGCACCACGGACCCGAGCCGAAAGACCCAGTACTTC. Translating it yields CASTTDPSRKTQYF.

This chain uses TRBV7-2 with TRBJ2-1, with D possibly being TRBD1 (5 bases). The germline gives CDR1 SGHTA, CDR2 FQGNSA. The V end lost 3 bases, the J end lost 6 bases, and 9 bases lay between the germline ends. This CDR3 region has 13 residues. CDR3 nucleotides: TGTGCCAGCAGCTTTAGGGGAATCAATGAGCAGTTCTTC. Translating gives CASSFRGINEQFF.

This clone has just one count. The genes are TRBV28 and TRBJ1-6; D is uncertain. Trimming took 5 bases from V and 6 from J, leaving 14 bases between them. The CDR3 covers 15 residues. Germline CDR1 MDHEN, CDR2 SYDVKM. The CDR3 nucleotides are TGTGCCAGCAGTCGCTGGAGGCGGATTAATTCACCCCTCCACTTT. Its translation is CASSRWRRINSPLHF. The complete variable domain, with remaining parts taken from reference TRBV28 and TRBJ1-6, reads DVKVTQSSRYLVKRTGEKVFLECVQDMDHENMFWYRQDPGLGLRLIYFSYDVKMKEKGDIPEGYSVSREKKERFSLILESASTNQTSMYLCASSRWRRINSPLHFGNGTRLTVT.

Here the CDR3 reads CASRGRWYGYTF. Written as DNA, the CDR3 is TGTGCCAGTCGTGGACGATGGTATGGCTACACCTTC. The chain has TRBV6-1 and TRBJ1-2; no clear D. The CDR3 is 12 amino acids. Trimming took off 9 bases at V and 5 bases at J, with 13 bases between the two ends. From germline, CDR1 is MNHNS and CDR2 SASEGT.